Below are 27 T cell receptor beta chains sequenced from a single sample in a study of T-cell reconstitution after alpha-beta-depleted transplantation in children. A TCRbeta library incorporating unique molecular identifiers was prepared. TCRdb itself ran the PCR reads through MiXCR, one entry per CDR3 protein. This sample has about 1,000,000 distinct CDR3 sequences; about 29% occur once, and the top ten carry about 28%. The specimen comprised PBMCs, mostly from graft donor cells, sampled 360 days after TCRalphabeta/CD19-depleted stem cell transplant. The receptors stem from a boy in the first two years of life who had a stem cell transplant for SCID, so the T cells may come from the graft donor.

V is TRBV12-3 or TRBV12-4 and J is TRBJ2-7; possibly TRBD1 for D (6 bases). The ends were cut back, 7 bases at V and 3 bases at J, with 16 bases in the middle. The CDR3 spans 14 residues. The DNA for the CDR3 is TGTGCCAGCACCCCGCGACAGGACCACTACGAGCAGTACTTC. It codes for CASTPRQDHYEQYF.

V and J are TRBV12-3 or TRBV12-4 and TRBJ1-4; possible D gene TRBD1, 5 bases. Trimming removed 7 bases from V and 10 bases from J, with 19 bases in between. This CDR3 has 14 residues. CDR3 DNA sequence: TGTGCCAGCACCTTGGGACTACACGGGCTAAAACTGTTTTTT. Its protein is CASTLGLHGLKLFF.

The chain has TRBV6-5 and TRBJ2-2; TRBD1 or TRBD2 may be the D gene (5 bases each). V lost 4 bases and J lost 13, with 13 bases in between. Germline values: CDR1 MNHEY, CDR2 SVGAGI. The CDR3 contains 12 residues. CDR3 amino acids: CASSSRRGRLFF. Written as DNA, the CDR3 is TGTGCCAGCAGTTCCCGTCGGGGCAGGCTGTTTTTT.

This clonotype was observed a few times. The V and J genes are TRBV12-3 or TRBV12-4 and TRBJ1-5, with no clear D. The CDR3 is made up of 12 amino acids. Trimming removed 2 bases at V and 6 bases at J, with 5 bases between. CDR3 sequence: CASSLQIQPQHF. CDR3 coding DNA: TGTGCCAGCAGTTTACAGATTCAGCCCCAGCATTTT.

This clonotype was observed a few times. The gene calls are TRBV5-1 and TRBJ2-6; D ambiguous. V shed 4 bases and J shed 4 bases, with 9 bases lying between them. The germline V gene encodes CDR1 SGHRS and CDR2 YFSETQ. This CDR3 comprises 14 residues. The CDR3 is CASSPPEGANVLTF. The CDR3 DNA reads TGCGCCAGCAGCCCCCCGGAGGGGGCCAACGTCCTGACTTTC.

The chain recombines TRBV11-1 with TRBJ2-2; 8 bases are a match to TRBD2. Trimming at V came to 1 base and at J to 0 bases, leaving 10 bases not matched to a gene. CDR3 size: 19 residues. Germline CDR1 SGHAT, CDR2 FQDESV (reference sequence). The CDR3 loop is CASSLVWYGGLANTGELFF. CDR3 DNA sequence: TGTGCCAGCAGCTTAGTTTGGTACGGGGGACTAGCGAACACCGGGGAGCTGTTTTTT.

This clonotype was observed a handful of times. The CDR3 bases are TGTGCCAGCAGCTTAGCGCCCCACACAGATACGCAGTATTTT. It specifies CASSLAPHTDTQYF. This rearrangement joins TRBV11-2 to TRBJ2-3; D ambiguous. Germline V gives CDR1 SGHAT, CDR2 FQNNGV. The V gene lost 1 base and the J gene lost 2 bases, with 7 bases spanning the gap. This CDR3 has 14 amino acids.

The CDR3 protein is CASSLEAYNQPQHF. CDR3 sequence (DNA): TGTGCCAGCAGCTTAGAGGCCTATAATCAGCCCCAGCATTTT. J is TRBJ1-5 and V is TRBV7-6; D ambiguous. V gave up 1 base and J gave up 4 bases, with 8 bases separating them. The CDR3 has 14 residues. Germline CDR1 is SGHVS and CDR2 is FNYEAQ.

V gene TRBV21-1 combines with J gene TRBJ2-4; the table's D call of TRBD2 was not tested on the DNA. TRBV21-1 is noted as a pseudogene. The CDR3 covers 14 residues. The CDR3, as DNA: TGTGCCAGCCCCTTGACTATAGCCAAAAACATTCAGTACTTC. Encoded protein: CASPLTIAKNIQYF.

A few counts support this clonotype. The rearrangement links TRBV12-3 or TRBV12-4 to TRBJ2-2; no firm D call. The CDR3 is made up of 13 amino acids. Between the trimmed V and J ends, which lost 3 bases and 3 bases, there was a span of 5 bases. CDR3 residues: CASSFYDTGELFF. CDR3 nucleotide sequence: TGTGCCAGCAGTTTTTATGACACCGGGGAGCTGTTTTTT.

The sample holds many counts of this clonotype. V is TRBV5-1 and J is TRBJ2-1, with 8 bases identical to TRBD1. This CDR3 spans 15 amino acids. The ends lost 7 bases at V and 9 bases at J; junction bases unmatched: 15. The germline gives CDR1 SGHRS, CDR2 YFSETQ. Here the CDR3 reads CASSSRTGSPGEQFF. The CDR3 DNA reads TGCGCCAGCTCCTCGAGGACAGGGTCACCGGGTGAGCAGTTCTTC.

This clonotype was observed a few times. The rearrangement links TRBV15 to TRBJ1-1; 9 bases line up with TRBD1. The germline V gene has CDR1 LNHNV and CDR2 YYDKDF (reference sequence). Losses at the gene ends were 3 bases for V and 0 bases for J; bases not matched to a gene: 5. The length of the CDR3 is 16 residues. The CDR3 DNA is TGTGCCACCAGCAGGGACAGGGGATCCATGAACACTGAAGCTTTCTTT. As protein: CATSRDRGSMNTEAFF.

The sample holds many counts of this clonotype. This sequence joins TRBV3-1 and TRBJ1-1; D call uncertain. The CDR3 runs to 16 residues. Trimming stripped 1 base from V and 4 bases from J, with 16 bases between. Germline CDR1 reads LGHDT; CDR2 reads YNNKEL (reference sequence). CDR3 coding DNA: TGTGCCAGCAGCCAAGCACCCTATGAGGCAGCCACTGAAGCTTTCTTT. Amino acids: CASSQAPYEAATEAFF.

The V call is TRBV9, the J call TRBJ1-2; D not certain. Trimming left V 4 bases short and J 0 bases short, with 19 bases between. Germline-derived CDR1 and CDR2 are SGDLS and YYNGEE. The CDR3 consists of 17 residues. The CDR3 region has the DNA TGTGCCAGCAGCTCGCAACGGGCTGAACTTTCTAACTATGGCTACACCTTC. The encoded protein is CASSSQRAELSNYGYTF.

The CDR3 coding sequence is TGTGCCAGCGGAAAACAGGGTTTGAACACTGAAGCTTTCTTT. This encodes CASGKQGLNTEAFF. The rearrangement links TRBV12-3 or TRBV12-4 to TRBJ1-1; perhaps TRBD1 as D (6 bases). The ends were cut back, 8 bases at V and 0 bases at J, with 13 bases in the middle. The CDR3 extends over 14 amino acids.

The chain joins TRBV4-2 to TRBJ1-2; no reliable D call. Germline V CDR1 and CDR2: LGHNA, YNFKEQ. V lost 5 bases to trimming and J lost 1 base, with 8 bases between them. The CDR3 length is 13 residues. For the CDR3, the DNA is TGTGCCAGCAGCAACGGTGATAACTATGGCTACACCTTC. Translation: CASSNGDNYGYTF.

This clonotype has a handful of counts. This rearrangement joins TRBV5-1 to TRBJ2-7; 8 bases align to TRBD1. The CDR3 spans 16 residues. CDR1 SGHRS and CDR2 YFSETQ come from the germline V gene. V was pared by 3 bases and J by 6 bases, with 14 bases of the junction left unmatched. CDR3 sequence reads: CASSYRQGIAMGEQYF. Written as DNA, the CDR3 is TGCGCCAGCAGCTACCGACAGGGGATCGCAATGGGCGAGCAGTACTTC.

In this sample, this clonotype turned up a few times. The rearrangement joins TRBV20-1 to TRBJ1-1; TRBD1 is a possible D gene (6 bases). The CDR3 extends over 12 amino acids. Trimming removed 6 bases at V and 10 bases at J, with 18 bases between. The germline V gene has CDR1 DFQATT and CDR2 SNEGSKA (reference sequence). The CDR3 spells CSARRGETGAFF. The CDR3 coding sequence is TGCAGTGCCCGGAGGGGGGAAACCGGAGCTTTCTTT.

As for this clonotype: A read error may explain this, as a much larger clone is one base away. The chain links TRBV5-1 to TRBJ2-1, with D possibly being TRBD2 (5 bases). Germline loops: CDR1 SGHRS, CDR2 YFSETQ. CDR3 length: 15 residues. The CDR3 sequence: CASSLDPSSYNERFF. Here the CDR3 DNA reads TGCGCCAGCAGCTTGGACCCTAGCTCCTACAATGAGCGGTTCTTC.

In this sample, this clonotype turned up a few times. V is TRBV15 and J is TRBJ2-3; D gene ambiguous. This CDR3 comprises 15 residues. The V end was cut by 9 bases, the J end by 0 bases, with 16 bases between. The germline V gene has CDR1 LNHNV and CDR2 YYDKDF (reference sequence). CDR3 residues: CATDKSRLSTDTQYF. The CDR3 region has the DNA TGTGCCACGGATAAATCGAGGCTAAGCACAGATACGCAGTATTTT.

The genes are TRBV24-1 and TRBJ1-2; D perhaps matches TRBD1 (5 bases). Germline CDR1 KGHDR, CDR2 SFDVKD. V lost 2 bases to trimming and J lost 7 bases, with 13 bases between them. The CDR3 length is 14 residues. CDR3: CATSDWTTTSGYTF. DNA for the CDR3: TGTGCCACCAGTGATTGGACAACAACAAGTGGCTACACCTTC.

The rearrangement uses TRBV11-2 and TRBJ1-4, with 9 bases identical to TRBD1. J gave up 8 bases and V 1 base, and 5 bases lay outside the gene matches. Germline loops: CDR1 SGHAT, CDR2 FQNNGV. The CDR3 is made up of 15 amino acids. The CDR3 reads CASSLAGTGREKLFF. The CDR3 DNA is TGTGCCAGCAGCTTAGCCGGGACAGGGCGCGAAAAACTGTTTTTT.

The chain is built from TRBV5-1 and TRBJ2-1; D is possibly TRBD1 (5 bases). The CDR3 is 15 amino acids. Looked up from germline, CDR1 is SGHRS and CDR2 is YFSETQ. The V gene lost 0 bases and the J gene lost 6 bases, with 13 bases spanning the gap. CDR3 nucleotide sequence: TGCGCCAGCAGCTTGGAGGCAGGGTCGGTCAATGAGCAGTTCTTC. Translated, it gives CASSLEAGSVNEQFF. Together with reference TRBV5-1 and TRBJ2-1, the CDR3 gives the full variable domain: KAGVTQTPRYLIKTRGQQVTLSCSPISGHRSVSWYQQTPGQGLQFLFEYFSETQRNKGNFPGRFSGRQFSNSRSEMNVSTLELGDSALYLCASSLEAGSVNEQFFGPGTRLTVL.

This clonotype was observed once. The CDR3 does not end in the conserved phenylalanine or tryptophan, so this is likely a read error. The genes are TRBV10-3 and TRBJ1-1, with 7 bases fitting TRBD1. V was clipped by 6 bases and J by 3 bases; unmatched bases: 7. Germline V CDR1 and CDR2: ENHRY, SYGVKD. The CDR3 is 14 residues long. DNA for the CDR3: TGTGCCATCAGCAGACAGGGTACCGACACTGAAGCTTTCTAT. Protein: CAISRQGTDTEAFY.

This clonotype turned up a few times. V usage is TRBV7-8 and J usage is TRBJ2-5, with 13 bases fitting TRBD2. Germline assignment: CDR1 SGHVS and CDR2 FQNEAQ. J lost 5 bases, V lost 5 bases, and 8 bases had no gene match. The CDR3 length is 16 residues. Written as DNA, the CDR3 is TGTGCCAGCAGCCCTGGACTAGCGGGGGCGGGGGAGACCCAGTACTTC. This sequence encodes CASSPGLAGAGETQYF.

The V gene is TRBV27, the J gene TRBJ2-7; 11 nucleotides align to TRBD1. The CDR3 runs to 14 residues. Germline V lookup: CDR1 MNHEY, CDR2 SMNVEV (reference sequence). With 5 bases clipped from V and 5 bases from J, the junction kept 5 bases outside the gene matches. DNA of the CDR3: TGTGCCAGCAGTAGGACAGGGGGCAAGCACGAGCAGTACTTC. It translates to CASSRTGGKHEQYF.

In this sample, this clonotype turned up a few times. The V and J genes are TRBV20-1 and TRBJ2-1; D is ambiguous. The CDR3 sequence is 14 residues long. CDR1 and CDR2 (germline): DFQATT, SNEGSKA (reference sequence). V lost 5 bases and J lost 6, with 17 bases in between. For the CDR3, the DNA is TGCAGTGCTCCGGACCTGTCCGAGAGCAATGAGCAGTTCTTC. Protein sequence: CSAPDLSESNEQFF.